This is a list of T cell receptor beta chains from one sample in a study of blood T cell repertoires in COVID-19. Only in-frame clones appear in the TCRdb table, and some are missing; sequencing was by immunoSEQ multiplex PCR. The data contain 60,000 to 95,000 clones, 90% of them singletons. Sample: peripheral blood. Source of these receptors: a woman older than 75 with active or convalescent COVID-19. Each CDR3 is given with its conserved first and last residue. The D gene is left open where the match is weak. Clone size, where shown, is once, few, many, or a class for clones that have expanded.

J | V | D | size | CDR3 | DNA
TRBJ2-7 | TRBV3-1/TRBV3-2 | TRBD1 | . | CASSITGGEQYF | TGTGCCAGCAGCATTACAGGGGGGGAGCAGTACTTC
TRBJ2-3 | TRBV6-2/TRBV6-3 | TRBD2 | . | CASSYSLAGKRGTDTQYF | TGTGCCAGCAGTTACTCACTAGCGGGGAAGAGGGGCACAGATACGCAGTATTTT
TRBJ2-2 | TRBV24-1 | . | . | CATSDNRGQWGAGELFF | TGTGCCACCAGTGATAACCGGGGACAGTGGGGGGCCGGGGAGCTGTTTTTT
TRBJ1-2 | TRBV30 | . | . | CAWSRQPLNYGYTF | TGTGCCTGGAGTCGACAACCTTTAAACTATGGCTACACCTTC
TRBJ1-1 | TRBV6-5 | TRBD1 | . | CASSYRGQGSEAFF | TGTGCCAGCAGTTACAGGGGACAGGGATCTGAAGCTTTCTTT
TRBJ1-6 | TRBV2 | TRBD1 | . | CASSEGQNNSPLHF | TGTGCCAGCAGTGAGGGACAGAATAATTCACCCCTCCACTTT
TRBJ1-2 | TRBV5-6 | . | . | CASSLNRIFANYGYTF | TGTGCCAGCAGCTTGAATAGAATTTTTGCTAACTATGGCTACACCTTC
TRBJ1-1 | TRBV2 | . | . | CASSERSRGSTEAFF | TGTGCCAGCAGTGAAAGGAGCAGGGGTAGCACTGAAGCTTTCTTT
TRBJ1-5 | TRBV27 | . | . | CAARFGLSNQPQHF | TGTGCCGCCCGTTTTGGACTTAGCAATCAGCCCCAGCATTTT
TRBJ2-5 | TRBV4-1 | . | few | CASSQDRGQQETQYF | TGCGCCAGCAGCCAAGATAGAGGACAGCAAGAGACCCAGTACTTC
TRBJ1-2 | TRBV28 | TRBD1 | . | CASSFPLGQGAGYTF | TGTGCCAGCAGTTTCCCCCTCGGACAGGGCGCTGGCTACACCTTC
TRBJ2-5 | TRBV7-2 | . | . | CASSLNSGRETQYF | TGTGCCAGCAGCTTAAACAGTGGTCGAGAGACCCAGTACTTC
TRBJ2-3 | TRBV4-1 | TRBD2 | once | CASSSGLALTDTQYF | TGCGCCAGCAGCTCGGGACTAGCGCTCACAGATACGCAGTATTTT
TRBJ1-5 | TRBV11-2 | . | . | CASSPGQNQPQHF | TGTGCCAGCAGCCCTGGACAGAATCAGCCCCAGCATTTT
TRBJ1-1 | TRBV14 | . | large | CASSQPGRARAFF | TGTGCCAGCAGCCAGCCAGGGAGGGCCCGAGCTTTCTTT
TRBJ1-2 | TRBV9 | . | . | CASSVDSIHYGYTF | TGTGCCAGCAGCGTAGACAGCATCCACTATGGCTACACCTTC
TRBJ2-7 | TRBV12-3/TRBV12-4 | . | . | CASSWDKSEQYF | TGTGCCAGCAGCTGGGACAAGTCCGAGCAGTACTTC
TRBJ1-1 | TRBV6-5 | TRBD1 | . | CASRQGVGTEAFF | TGTGCCAGCAGACAGGGGGTCGGCACTGAAGCTTTCTTT
TRBJ2-2 | TRBV6-2/TRBV6-3 | TRBD2 | . | CASSPGTSGDVNTGELFF | TGTGCCAGCAGCCCTGGGACTAGCGGGGATGTTAACACCGGGGAGCTGTTTTTT
TRBJ1-2 | TRBV28 | . | . | CASSFPQPQGHGYTF | TGTGCCAGCAGTTTTCCTCAACCTCAGGGCCATGGCTACACCTTC
TRBJ2-5 | TRBV19 | TRBD2 | . | CASSIDQAGGRQETQYF | TGTGCCAGTAGTATAGATCAAGCGGGGGGTCGGCAAGAGACCCAGTACTTC
TRBJ2-5 | TRBV27 | . | . | CASSLWGEETQYF | TGTGCCAGCAGTTTATGGGGGGAAGAGACCCAGTACTTC
TRBJ1-5 | TRBV3-1/TRBV3-2 | . | . | CASSQQESRPQHF | TGTGCCAGCAGCCAACAAGAATCGCGGCCCCAGCATTTT
TRBJ2-7 | TRBV7-7 | TRBD1 | . | CASSKQGVHEQYF | TGTGCCAGCAGCAAACAGGGGGTCCACGAGCAGTACTTC
TRBJ2-3 | TRBV5-1 | . | . | CASSLVLTDTQYF | TGCGCCAGCAGCTTGGTACTCACAGATACGCAGTATTTT
TRBJ1-6 | TRBV2 | . | . | CASSLTAYNSPLHF | TGTGCCAGCAGTCTGACAGCCTATAATTCACCCCTCCACTTT
TRBJ1-3 | TRBV4-1 | . | . | CASSQPWTAGNTIYF | TGCGCCAGCAGCCAACCATGGACAGCGGGAAACACCATATATTTT
TRBJ1-2 | TRBV27 | . | . | CASSEYDSRGGYTF | TGTGCCAGCAGTGAGTACGACTCTCGGGGTGGCTACACCTTC
TRBJ2-3 | TRBV7-2 | TRBD2 | few | CASRGRGGGAEVTDTQYF | TGTGCCAGCAGAGGTCGAGGCGGGGGGGCCGAGGTAACAGATACGCAGTATTTT
TRBJ2-1 | TRBV5-1 | TRBD1 | . | CASSEQGNSYNEQFF | TGCGCCAGCAGCGAACAGGGGAATTCCTACAATGAGCAGTTCTTC
TRBJ2-7 | TRBV6-5 | . | . | CASRPGSHEQYF | TGTGCCAGCAGGCCGGGATCCCACGAGCAGTACTTC
TRBJ1-1 | TRBV19 | TRBD1 | . | CASSIGTENTEAFF | TGTGCCAGTAGTATTGGGACAGAAAACACTGAAGCTTTCTTT
TRBJ1-4 | TRBV6-5 | . | . | CASSYAGGGEDEKLFF | TGTGCCAGCAGTTACGCGGGGGGGGGAGAGGATGAAAAACTGTTTTTT
TRBJ2-4 | TRBV15 | . | . | CATSSGQKLAKNIQYF | TGTGCCACCAGCAGTGGACAGAAGTTAGCCAAAAACATTCAGTACTTC
TRBJ1-1 | TRBV4-2 | TRBD1 | . | CASSPAQGVKAEAFF | TGTGCCAGCAGCCCGGCACAGGGGGTTAAGGCTGAAGCTTTCTTT
TRBJ1-4 | TRBV5-1 | . | once | CASSFDRPNEKLFF | TGCGCCAGCAGCTTTGACAGACCAAATGAAAAACTGTTTTTT
TRBJ1-4 | TRBV7-2 | TRBD1 | . | CASSSGQADEKLFF | TGTGCCAGCAGCTCGGGACAGGCGGATGAAAAACTGTTTTTT
TRBJ1-2 | TRBV9 | . | few | CASSVGTDYGYTF | TGTGCCAGCAGCGTAGGGACAGATTATGGCTACACCTTC
TRBJ1-2 | TRBV19 | TRBD1 | . | CASSPTRQGAHGYTF | TGTGCCAGTAGTCCCACGAGACAGGGGGCGCATGGCTACACCTTC
TRBJ2-5 | TRBV28 | . | . | CASSSETQYF | TGTGCCAGCAGTTCGGAGACCCAGTACTTC